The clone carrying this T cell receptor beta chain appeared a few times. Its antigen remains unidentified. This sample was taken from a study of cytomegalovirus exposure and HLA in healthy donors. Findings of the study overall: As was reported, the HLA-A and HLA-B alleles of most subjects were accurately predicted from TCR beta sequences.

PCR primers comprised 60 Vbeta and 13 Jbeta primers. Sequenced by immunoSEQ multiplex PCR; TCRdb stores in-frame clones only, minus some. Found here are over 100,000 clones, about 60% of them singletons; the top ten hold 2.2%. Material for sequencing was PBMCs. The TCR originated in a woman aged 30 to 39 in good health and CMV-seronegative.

CDR3 protein: CASSVRRPNNEQFF. The CDR3 DNA sequence: TGTGCCAGCAGTGTGCGGCGACCTAACAATGAGCAGTTCTTC. The V call is TRBV6-1, the J call TRBJ2-1, with unresolved D. V shed 4 bases and J shed 5 bases, with 12 bases lying between them. There are 14 residues in the CDR3. From germline, CDR1 is MNHNS and CDR2 SASEGT.